This T cell receptor beta chain was documented in a study of technical replicates of blood from a few donors. CDR1 is SNHLY, CDR2 FYNNEI, per germline. This CDR3 contains 13 residues. V shed 10 bases and J 9 bases; nucleotides not matched to a gene: 7. Assay: immunoSEQ multiplex PCR; the TCRdb copy retains only in-frame clones and omits some. The data contain around 77,000 clones, roughly 90% of them singletons. This receptor was identified in a human donor in good health. The source material was T cells isolated from PBMCs. V and J are TRBV2 and TRBJ2-1; TRBD2 matches 12 bases. CDR3 sequence: CATTSGRRSEQFF. The CDR3 DNA follows: TGTGCCACGACTAGCGGGAGACGTAGTGAGCAGTTCTTC.